This TCR beta chain was captured in a study of technical replicates of blood from several donors. Method: immunoSEQ multiplex PCR; TCRdb's copy keeps in-frame clones and lacks some. The table includes 74,000 or so clones, about 96% detected once. This CDR3 is 13 amino acids long. V lost 5 bases and J lost 1, with 11 bases in between. The germline V gene has CDR1 GTSNPN and CDR2 SVGIG (reference sequence). This receptor was identified in a human donor in good health. The rearrangement uses TRBV30 and TRBJ1-1, with D perhaps matching TRBD1 (5 bases). What was sequenced was T cells isolated from PBMCs. In DNA form, the CDR3 reads TGTGCCTGGGGGGCCTACGGGAACACTGAAGCTTTCTTT. Translating gives CAWGAYGNTEAFF.